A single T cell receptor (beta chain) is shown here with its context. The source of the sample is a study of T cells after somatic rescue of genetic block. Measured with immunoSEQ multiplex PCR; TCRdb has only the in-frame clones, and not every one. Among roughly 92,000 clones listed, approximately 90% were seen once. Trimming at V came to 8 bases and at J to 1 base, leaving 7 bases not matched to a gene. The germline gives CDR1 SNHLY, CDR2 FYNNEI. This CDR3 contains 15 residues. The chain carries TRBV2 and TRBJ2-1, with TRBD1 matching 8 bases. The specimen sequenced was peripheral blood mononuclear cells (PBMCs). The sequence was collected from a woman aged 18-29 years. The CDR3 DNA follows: TGTGCCAGCGCCTCAACAGGGGGTTCCTACAATGAGCAGTTCTTC. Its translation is CASASTGGSYNEQFF.